Following are 16 T cell receptor beta chains from one sample sequenced in a study of long-term antiretroviral therapy in people with HIV. Researchers ran immunoSEQ v3.0 at survey level. Assay used: immunoSEQ multiplex PCR; TCRdb lists only in-frame clones, some missing. The sample records fewer than 35,000 clones, approximately 97% being singletons. Sequenced here: unsorted PBMCs, sampled 6.9 years after starting antiretroviral therapy. The receptors were sampled from a young man with HIV.

The V call is TRBV6-4, the J call TRBJ2-7; D is possibly TRBD1 (6 bases). V shed 6 bases and J shed 7 bases, with 25 bases lying between them. The CDR3 is 16 residues long. The germline V gene encodes CDR1 MRHNA and CDR2 SNTAGT. The CDR3 nucleotides are TGTGCCAGCAGCAGTGCATCAGTCGGACAGCCCGGGGAGCAGTACTTC. The encoded protein is CASSSASVGQPGEQYF.

The chain couples TRBV6-5 to TRBJ2-1, with D perhaps matching TRBD2 (5 bases). Trimming cost V 3 bases and J 2 bases, with 11 bases left between them. Germline V gene data show CDR1 as MNHEY and CDR2 as SVGAGI. The CDR3 is 15 residues long. The CDR3 sequence: CASSYGGGPYNEQFF. Here the CDR3 DNA reads TGTGCCAGCAGTTATGGTGGAGGTCCCTACAATGAGCAGTTCTTC.

The J gene is TRBJ1-5, the V gene TRBV12-5; D perhaps matches TRBD1 (5 bases). Germline V CDR1 and CDR2: LGHNT, FRNRAP. The CDR3 loop spans 14 amino acids. Between the trimmed V and J ends, which lost 6 bases and 11 bases, there was a span of 20 bases. Here the CDR3 DNA reads TGTGCTAGTGGACCGCAGGGTGGGGTCACGGCCCAGCATTTT. Protein: CASGPQGGVTAQHF.

The chain recombines TRBV28 with TRBJ2-1; 7 bases are shared with TRBD1. J was trimmed by 5 bases and V by 4 bases; bases with no gene match: 8. Germline V gene sequence: CDR1 MDHEN, CDR2 SYDVKM. This CDR3 has 15 amino acids. The CDR3 region is CASSSQGVEDNEQFF. The CDR3 DNA sequence: TGTGCCAGCAGTTCGCAGGGGGTGGAGGACAATGAGCAGTTCTTC. Based on the CDR3 plus reference TRBV28 and TRBJ2-1, the full variable domain is DVKVTQSSRYLVKRTGEKVFLECVQDMDHENMFWYRQDPGLGLRLIYFSYDVKMKEKGDIPEGYSVSREKKERFSLILESASTNQTSMYLCASSSQGVEDNEQFFGPGTRLTVL.

The chain has TRBV7-2 and TRBJ1-2; TRBD1 matches 8 bases. The CDR3 extends over 13 amino acids. With V trimmed by 1 base and J by 5 bases, 0 bases remained unmatched. Germline CDR1 SGHTA, CDR2 FQGNSA. CDR3 sequence reads: CASSLGQGYGYTF. The CDR3 coding sequence is TGTGCCAGCAGCTTAGGACAGGGGTATGGCTACACCTTC.

The CDR3 sequence is CASSLDPGDEQYF. The CDR3 DNA sequence: TGTGCCAGCAGCTTAGATCCCGGGGACGAGCAGTACTTC. The chain couples TRBV11-2 to TRBJ2-7, with D possibly being TRBD2 (5 bases). There are 13 residues in the CDR3. Germline V gene lookup returns CDR1 SGHAT and CDR2 FQNNGV. V dropped 0 bases and J dropped 5 bases, with 8 bases sitting between them.

The chain carries TRBV2 and TRBJ2-5; possibly TRBD1 or TRBD2 for D (7 bases each). The CDR3 sequence is 14 residues long. V was clipped by 8 bases and J by 2 bases, with 15 bases between them. The germline gives CDR1 SNHLY, CDR2 FYNNEI. CDR3 sequence (DNA): TGTGCCAGCTTCCCAGGGGGACTACAAGAGACCCAGTACTTC. It codes for CASFPGGLQETQYF. Filled out from reference TRBV2 and TRBJ2-5, the complete variable domain reads EPEVTQTPSHQVTQMGQEVILRCVPISNHLYFYWYRQILGQKVEFLVSFYNNEISEKSEIFDDQFSVERPDGSNFTLKIRSTKLEDSAMYFCASFPGGLQETQYFGPGTRLLVL.

The V call is TRBV9, the J call TRBJ2-3; 7 bases match TRBD1. The CDR3 length is 16 residues. V was clipped by 3 bases and J by 0 bases; unmatched bases: 7. The V gene's germline CDR1 is SGDLS and CDR2 YYNGEE. The CDR3 protein is CASSATGATSTDTQYF. CDR3 coding DNA: TGTGCCAGCAGCGCAACAGGGGCCACTAGCACAGATACGCAGTATTTT.

V usage is TRBV29-1 and J usage is TRBJ2-1; D is undetermined. This CDR3 is built from 14 residues. Trimming left V 1 base short and J 3 bases short, with 10 bases between. Germline CDR1 SQVTM, CDR2 ANQGSEA. This CDR3 reads CSVEVNGIYNEQFF. DNA of the CDR3: TGCAGCGTTGAAGTGAACGGAATCTACAATGAGCAGTTCTTC.

J is TRBJ2-6 and V is TRBV7-8; the D is unclear. The CDR3 loop spans 15 amino acids. The germline CDR1 and CDR2 sequences are SGHVS and FQNEAQ. V shed 2 bases and J shed 2 bases, with 7 bases lying between them. CDR3 residues: CASSLIWPGANVLTF. Here the CDR3 DNA reads TGTGCCAGCAGCTTAATCTGGCCTGGGGCCAACGTCCTGACTTTC. Supplemented by reference TRBV7-8 and TRBJ2-6, the full variable domain reads GAGVSQSPRYKVAKRGQDVALRCDPISGHVSLFWYQQALGQGPEFLTYFQNEAQLDKSGLPSDRFFAERPEGSVSTLKIQRTQQEDSAVYLCASSLIWPGANVLTFGAGSRLTVL.

The genes are TRBV5-6 and TRBJ2-5; D is ambiguous. The length of the CDR3 is 11 residues. Germline V lookup: CDR1 SGHDT, CDR2 YYEEEE. With 2 bases removed from V and 5 bases from J, the gap between germline ends came to 4 bases. The CDR3 loop reads CASSLQETQYF. The DNA for the CDR3 is TGTGCCAGCAGCTTACAGGAGACCCAGTACTTC. Full variable domain (outside the CDR3, taken from reference TRBV5-6 and TRBJ2-5): DAGVTQSPTHLIKTRGQQVTLRCSPKSGHDTVSWYQQALGQGPQFIFQYYEEEERQRGNFPDRFSGHQFPNYSSELNVNALLLGDSALYLCASSLQETQYFGPGTRLLVL.

This chain joins TRBV6-5 and TRBJ2-1; possible D gene TRBD1, 5 bases. CDR1 MNHEY and CDR2 SVGAGI come from the germline V gene. The CDR3 sequence is 14 residues long. V dropped 8 bases and J dropped 9 bases, with 20 bases sitting between them. The CDR3 is CASGRRGQRGEQFF. CDR3 bases: TGTGCCAGCGGCCGTAGGGGTCAACGAGGTGAGCAGTTCTTC.

This chain joins TRBV7-2 and TRBJ2-5; a possible D gene is TRBD2 (7 bases). Germline CDR1 SGHTA, CDR2 FQGNSA. The V end lost 7 bases, the J end lost 4 bases, and 19 bases lay between the germline ends. The CDR3 covers 15 residues. CDR3 nucleotides: TGTGCCAGCACCCTGGGGGGGCTAGCCGCAGAGACCCAGTACTTC. Protein: CASTLGGLAAETQYF.

The rearrangement uses TRBV9 and TRBJ2-7; D not resolved. V shed 0 bases and J shed 4 bases, with 8 bases lying between them. Per germline, CDR1 SGDLS and CDR2 YYNGEE. This CDR3 spans 13 amino acids. In DNA, the CDR3 is TGTGCCAGCAGCGTAGTCAACGAATACGAGCAGTACTTC. This codes for CASSVVNEYEQYF.

The chain couples TRBV2 to TRBJ2-1; D is possibly TRBD1 or TRBD2 (6 bases each). CDR1 and CDR2 (germline): SNHLY, FYNNEI. Trimming left V 7 bases short and J 5 bases short, with 12 bases between. The CDR3 has 13 amino acids. In DNA form, the CDR3 reads TGTGCCAGCAAAGGGGGGTGGGACAATGAGCAGTTCTTC. It specifies CASKGGWDNEQFF.

The chain is built from TRBV5-1 and TRBJ2-5, with TRBD2 identical over 10 bases. This CDR3 spans 16 amino acids. CDR1 and CDR2 (germline): SGHRS, YFSETQ. V lost 0 bases and J lost 5; bases outside the gene matches: 7. CDR3 amino acids: CASSLDGLAARETQYF. The CDR3 DNA sequence: TGCGCCAGCAGCTTGGATGGACTAGCGGCTAGGGAGACCCAGTACTTC.